This T cell receptor beta chain emerged from a study of glioma-infiltrating T cells after dendritic cell vaccination. In the study overall: Patients had newly diagnosed or recurrent glioblastoma and received dendritic cell vaccines. Dendritic cell vaccine was injected intradermally three times, biweekly. Findings and caveats of the study: Survival was not directly related to TCR clonality in these patients. Complete blood and tumor specimen sets were limited to few patients.

Worth noting for this clone: Its antigen is not known.

Profiled with immunoSEQ multiplex PCR; TCRdb holds only in-frame clones, not every one. The repertoire holds fewer than 85,000 clones, roughly 82% seen once, with 2% to 2.5% in the top ten. The CDR3 runs to 14 residues. Per germline, CDR1 LNHDA and CDR2 SQIVND (reference sequence). V was cut by 5 bases and J by 4 bases, with 12 bases left in between. This material consisted of blood, taken before dendritic cell vaccination. The chain links TRBV19 to TRBJ1-5; no clear D. This TCR derives from a human donor with glioblastoma. The CDR3: CASSQARLNQPQHF. CDR3 in DNA: TGTGCCAGTAGTCAAGCCAGGCTAAATCAGCCCCAGCATTTT.